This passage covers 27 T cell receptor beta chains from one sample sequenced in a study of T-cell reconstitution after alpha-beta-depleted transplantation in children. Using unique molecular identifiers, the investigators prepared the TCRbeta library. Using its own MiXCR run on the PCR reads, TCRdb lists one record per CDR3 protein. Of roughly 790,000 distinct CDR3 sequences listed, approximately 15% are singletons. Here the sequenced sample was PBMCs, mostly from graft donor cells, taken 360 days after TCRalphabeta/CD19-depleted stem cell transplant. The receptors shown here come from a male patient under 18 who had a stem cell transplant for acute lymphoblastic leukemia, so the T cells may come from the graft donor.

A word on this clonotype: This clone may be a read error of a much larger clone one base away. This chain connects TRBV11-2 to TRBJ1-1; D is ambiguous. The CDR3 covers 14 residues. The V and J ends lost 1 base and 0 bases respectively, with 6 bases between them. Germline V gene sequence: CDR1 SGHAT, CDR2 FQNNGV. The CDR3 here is CASSLVAVNTEAFF. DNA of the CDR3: TGTGCCAGCAGCTTAGTAGCGGTGAACACTGAAGCTTTCTTT.

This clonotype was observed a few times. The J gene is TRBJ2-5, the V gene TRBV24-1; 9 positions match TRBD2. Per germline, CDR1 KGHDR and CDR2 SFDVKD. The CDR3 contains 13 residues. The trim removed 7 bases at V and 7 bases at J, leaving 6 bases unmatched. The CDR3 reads CATRPRREGTQYF. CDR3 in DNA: TGTGCCACCAGGCCTCGGCGGGAGGGGACCCAGTACTTC.

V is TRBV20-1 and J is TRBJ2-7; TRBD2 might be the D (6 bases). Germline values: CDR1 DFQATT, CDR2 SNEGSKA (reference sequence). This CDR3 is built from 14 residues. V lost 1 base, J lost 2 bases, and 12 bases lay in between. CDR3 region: CSARALARPYEQYF. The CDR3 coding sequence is TGCAGTGCTAGAGCTCTAGCGCGTCCCTACGAGCAGTACTTC.

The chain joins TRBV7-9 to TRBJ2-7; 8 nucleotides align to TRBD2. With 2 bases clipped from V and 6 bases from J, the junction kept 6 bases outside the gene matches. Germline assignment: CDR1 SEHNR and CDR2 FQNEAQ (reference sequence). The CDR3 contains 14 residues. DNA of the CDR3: TGTGCCAGCAGCTTACTTCGGGAGGGCCGCGAGCAGTACTTC. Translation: CASSLLREGREQYF.

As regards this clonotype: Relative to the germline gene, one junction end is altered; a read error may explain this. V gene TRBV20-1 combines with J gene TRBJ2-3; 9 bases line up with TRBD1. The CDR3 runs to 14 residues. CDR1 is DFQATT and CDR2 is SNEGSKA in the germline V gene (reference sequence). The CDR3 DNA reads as TGCAGTGCCAGAGGGACAGGGTTTGCAGATACGCAGTATTTT. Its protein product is CSARGTGFADTQYF.

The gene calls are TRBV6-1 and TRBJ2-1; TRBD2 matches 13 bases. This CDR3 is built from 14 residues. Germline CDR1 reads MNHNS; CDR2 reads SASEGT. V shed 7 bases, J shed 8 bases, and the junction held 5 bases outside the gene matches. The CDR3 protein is CASKGLAGRYEQFF. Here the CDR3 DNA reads TGTGCCAGCAAGGGACTAGCGGGAAGATATGAGCAGTTCTTC.

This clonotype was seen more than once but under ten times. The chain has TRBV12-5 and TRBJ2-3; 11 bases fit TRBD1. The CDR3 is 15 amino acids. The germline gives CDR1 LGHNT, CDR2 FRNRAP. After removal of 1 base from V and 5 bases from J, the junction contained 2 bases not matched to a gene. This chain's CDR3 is CASGLGDRGKDTQYF. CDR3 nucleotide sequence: TGTGCTAGTGGTTTGGGGGACAGGGGGAAAGATACGCAGTATTTT.

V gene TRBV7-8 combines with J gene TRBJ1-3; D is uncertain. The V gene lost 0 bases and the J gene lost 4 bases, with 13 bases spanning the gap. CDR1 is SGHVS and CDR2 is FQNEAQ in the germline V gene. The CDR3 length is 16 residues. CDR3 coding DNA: TGTGCCAGCAGCTTAGCGGGGAGCGCCCCGGGAAACACCATATATTTT. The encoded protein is CASSLAGSAPGNTIYF. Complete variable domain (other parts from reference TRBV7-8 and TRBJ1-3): GAGVSQSPRYKVAKRGQDVALRCDPISGHVSLFWYQQALGQGPEFLTYFQNEAQLDKSGLPSDRFFAERPEGSVSTLKIQRTQQEDSAVYLCASSLAGSAPGNTIYFGEGSWLTVV.

The CDR3 coding sequence is TGCGCCAGCAGCAGAGGGACAGGGGACTATGGCTACACCTTC. Protein product: CASSRGTGDYGYTF. V usage is TRBV5-1 and J usage is TRBJ1-2; 10 nucleotides agree with TRBD1. CDR1 SGHRS and CDR2 YFSETQ come from the germline V gene. V gave up 4 bases and J gave up 3 bases; unmatched junction bases: 3. CDR3 length equals 14 residues.

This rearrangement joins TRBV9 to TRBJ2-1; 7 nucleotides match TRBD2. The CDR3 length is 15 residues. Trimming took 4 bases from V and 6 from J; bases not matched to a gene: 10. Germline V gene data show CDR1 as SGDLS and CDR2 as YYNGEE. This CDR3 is CASSPAGAVGNEQFF. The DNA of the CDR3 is TGTGCCAGCAGCCCTGCGGGAGCGGTGGGCAATGAGCAGTTCTTC.

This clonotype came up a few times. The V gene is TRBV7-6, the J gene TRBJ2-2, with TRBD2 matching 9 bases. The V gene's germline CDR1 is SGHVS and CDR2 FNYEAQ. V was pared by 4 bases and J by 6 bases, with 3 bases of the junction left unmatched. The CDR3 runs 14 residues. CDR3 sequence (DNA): TGTGCCAGCAGCTCCGGGACTAGCTCCGGGGAGCTGTTTTTT. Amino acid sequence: CASSSGTSSGELFF.

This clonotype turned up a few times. In DNA, the CDR3 is TGCAGCGTTGGGACTAGCGTCTACACCGGGGAGCTGTTTTTT. It specifies CSVGTSVYTGELFF. The chain recombines TRBV29-1 with TRBJ2-2, with 9 bases lining up with TRBD2. J gave up 3 bases and V 4 bases, and 3 bases lay outside the gene matches. CDR1 is SQVTM and CDR2 is ANQGSEA in the germline V gene. This CDR3 region has 14 residues.

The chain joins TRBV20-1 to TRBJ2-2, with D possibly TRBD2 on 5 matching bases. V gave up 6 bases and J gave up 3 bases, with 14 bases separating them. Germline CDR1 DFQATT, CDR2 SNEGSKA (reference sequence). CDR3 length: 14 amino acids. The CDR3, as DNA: TGCAGTGCCAAGCGGTGGGGAGACACCGGGGAGCTGTTTTTT. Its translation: CSAKRWGDTGELFF.

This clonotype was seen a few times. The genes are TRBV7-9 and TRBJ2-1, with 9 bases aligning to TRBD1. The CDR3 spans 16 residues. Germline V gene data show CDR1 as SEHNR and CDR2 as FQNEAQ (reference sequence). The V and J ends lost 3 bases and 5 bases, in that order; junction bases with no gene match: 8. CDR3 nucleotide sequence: TGTGCCAGCAGCTTGGGGTGGGGACAGGGCGACAATGAGCAGTTCTTC. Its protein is CASSLGWGQGDNEQFF.

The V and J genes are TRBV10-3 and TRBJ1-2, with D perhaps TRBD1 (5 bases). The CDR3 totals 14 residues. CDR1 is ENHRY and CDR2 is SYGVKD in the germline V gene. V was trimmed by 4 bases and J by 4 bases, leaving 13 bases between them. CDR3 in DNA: TGTGCCATCAGTGGGACATCTCCACTCTATGGCTACACCTTC. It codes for CAISGTSPLYGYTF.

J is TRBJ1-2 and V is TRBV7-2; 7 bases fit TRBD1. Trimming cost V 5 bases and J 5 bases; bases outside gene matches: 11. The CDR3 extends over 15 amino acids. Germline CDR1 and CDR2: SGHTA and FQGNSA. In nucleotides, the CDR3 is TGTGCCAGCAGCCCGAACCGACAGGGAGGTTATGGCTACACCTTC. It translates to CASSPNRQGGYGYTF.

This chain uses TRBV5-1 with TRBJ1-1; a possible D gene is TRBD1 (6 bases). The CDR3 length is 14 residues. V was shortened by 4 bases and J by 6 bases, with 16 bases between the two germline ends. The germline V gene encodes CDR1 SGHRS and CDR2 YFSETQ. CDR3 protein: CASSPGGGLPEAFF. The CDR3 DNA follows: TGCGCCAGCAGCCCTGGGGGCGGGCTCCCTGAAGCTTTCTTT.

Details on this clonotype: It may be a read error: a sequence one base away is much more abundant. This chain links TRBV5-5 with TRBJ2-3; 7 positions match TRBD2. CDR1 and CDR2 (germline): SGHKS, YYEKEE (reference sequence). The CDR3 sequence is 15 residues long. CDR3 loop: CASSFREEGTDTPYF. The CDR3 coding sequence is TGTGCCAGCAGCTTCCGGGAGGAGGGCACAGATACGCCGTATTTT. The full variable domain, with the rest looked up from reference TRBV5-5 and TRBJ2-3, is DAGVTQSPTHLIKTRGQQVTLRCSPISGHKSVSWYQQVLGQGPQFIFQYYEKEERGRGNFPDRFSARQFPNYSSELNVNALLLGDSALYLCASSFREEGTDTPYFGPGTRLTVL.

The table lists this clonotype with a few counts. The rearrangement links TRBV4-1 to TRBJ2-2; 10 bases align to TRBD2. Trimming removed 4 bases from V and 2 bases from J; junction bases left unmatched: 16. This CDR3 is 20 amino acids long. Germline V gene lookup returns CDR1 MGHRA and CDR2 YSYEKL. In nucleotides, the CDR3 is TGCGCCAGCAGCCGAGGACTAGCGGACGTTGTTACTGCAAACACCGGGGAGCTGTTTTTT. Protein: CASSRGLADVVTANTGELFF.

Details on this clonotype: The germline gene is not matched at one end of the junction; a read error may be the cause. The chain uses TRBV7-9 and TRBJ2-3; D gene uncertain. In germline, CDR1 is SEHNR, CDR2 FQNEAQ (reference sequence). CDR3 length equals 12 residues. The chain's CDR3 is CASSLVLDTKYF. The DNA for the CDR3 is TGTGCCAGCAGCTTAGTCCTAGATACGAAGTATTTT.

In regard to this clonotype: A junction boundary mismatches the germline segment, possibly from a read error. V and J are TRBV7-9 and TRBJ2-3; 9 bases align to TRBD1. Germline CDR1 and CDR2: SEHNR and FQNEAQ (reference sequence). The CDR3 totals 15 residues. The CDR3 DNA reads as TGTGCCAGCAACTTAGCCGGGACAGGGTTAGATACGCAGTATTTT. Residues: CASNLAGTGLDTQYF.

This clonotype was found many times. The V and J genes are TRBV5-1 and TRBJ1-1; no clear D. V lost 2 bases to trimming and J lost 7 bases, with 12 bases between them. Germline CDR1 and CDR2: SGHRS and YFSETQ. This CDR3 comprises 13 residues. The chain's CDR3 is CASSFGVDLEAFF. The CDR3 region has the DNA TGCGCCAGCAGCTTTGGAGTGGACCTTGAAGCTTTCTTT.

The CDR3 region has the DNA TGTGCCATCAGCTCCGGGACTAACAACTACGAGCAGTACTTC. It is translated as CAISSGTNNYEQYF. This chain links TRBV10-3 with TRBJ2-7, with 7 bases fitting TRBD2. Looked up from germline, CDR1 is ENHRY and CDR2 is SYGVKD. V shed 6 bases, J shed 3 bases, and the junction held 8 bases outside the gene matches. This CDR3 region has 14 residues.

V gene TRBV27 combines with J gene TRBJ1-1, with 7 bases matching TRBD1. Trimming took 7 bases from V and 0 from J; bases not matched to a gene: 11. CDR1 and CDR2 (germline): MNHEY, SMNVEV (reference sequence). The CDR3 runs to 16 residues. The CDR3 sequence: CASNDLQGYMNTEAFF. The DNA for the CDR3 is TGTGCCAGCAACGACCTACAGGGGTACATGAACACTGAAGCTTTCTTT.

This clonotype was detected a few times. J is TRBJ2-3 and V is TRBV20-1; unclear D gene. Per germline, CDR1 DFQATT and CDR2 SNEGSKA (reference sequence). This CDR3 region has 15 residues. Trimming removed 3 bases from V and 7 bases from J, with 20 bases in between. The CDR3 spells CSASLLVSHSNTQYF. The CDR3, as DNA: TGCAGTGCTAGTTTGTTAGTAAGCCATAGTAATACGCAGTATTTT.

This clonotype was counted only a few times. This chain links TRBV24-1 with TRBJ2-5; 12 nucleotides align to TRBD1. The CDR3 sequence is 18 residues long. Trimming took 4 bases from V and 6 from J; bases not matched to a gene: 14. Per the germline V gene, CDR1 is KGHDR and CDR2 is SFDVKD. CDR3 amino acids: CATSDPPGQGAGEKTQYF. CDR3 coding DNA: TGTGCCACCAGTGACCCCCCGGGACAGGGGGCAGGTGAGAAGACCCAGTACTTC.

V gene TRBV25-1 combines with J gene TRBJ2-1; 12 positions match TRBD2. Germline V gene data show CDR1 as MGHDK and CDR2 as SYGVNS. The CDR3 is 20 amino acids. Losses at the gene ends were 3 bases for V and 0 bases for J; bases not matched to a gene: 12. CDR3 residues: CASSEPGLAGFVGSYNEQFF. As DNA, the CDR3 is TGTGCCAGCAGTGAGCCGGGACTAGCGGGTTTCGTCGGCTCCTACAATGAGCAGTTCTTC.